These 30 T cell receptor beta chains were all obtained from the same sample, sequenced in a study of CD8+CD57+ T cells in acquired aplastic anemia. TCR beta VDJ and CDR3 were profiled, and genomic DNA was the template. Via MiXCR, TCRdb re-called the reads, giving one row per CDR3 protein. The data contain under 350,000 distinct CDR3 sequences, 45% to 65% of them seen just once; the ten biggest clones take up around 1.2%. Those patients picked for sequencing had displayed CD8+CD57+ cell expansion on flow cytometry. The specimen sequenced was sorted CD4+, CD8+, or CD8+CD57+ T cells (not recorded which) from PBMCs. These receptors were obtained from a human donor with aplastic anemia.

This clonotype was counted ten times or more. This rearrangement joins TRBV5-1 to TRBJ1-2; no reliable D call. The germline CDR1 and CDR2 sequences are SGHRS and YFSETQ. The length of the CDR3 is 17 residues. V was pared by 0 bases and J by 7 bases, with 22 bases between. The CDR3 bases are TGCGCCAGCAGCTTGGTTAGCAGGACGCGGGTCCTTGCTGGCTACACCTTC. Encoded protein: CASSLVSRTRVLAGYTF. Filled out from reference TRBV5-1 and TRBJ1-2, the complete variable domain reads KAGVTQTPRYLIKTRGQQVTLSCSPISGHRSVSWYQQTPGQGLQFLFEYFSETQRNKGNFPGRFSGRQFSNSRSEMNVSTLELGDSALYLCASSLVSRTRVLAGYTFGSGTRLTVV.

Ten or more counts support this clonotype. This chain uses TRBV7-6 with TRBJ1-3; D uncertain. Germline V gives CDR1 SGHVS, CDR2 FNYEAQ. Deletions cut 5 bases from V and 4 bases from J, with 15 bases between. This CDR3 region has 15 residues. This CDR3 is CASSAKWGVGNTIYF. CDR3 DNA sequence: TGTGCCAGCAGCGCTAAGTGGGGTGTCGGAAACACCATATATTTT.

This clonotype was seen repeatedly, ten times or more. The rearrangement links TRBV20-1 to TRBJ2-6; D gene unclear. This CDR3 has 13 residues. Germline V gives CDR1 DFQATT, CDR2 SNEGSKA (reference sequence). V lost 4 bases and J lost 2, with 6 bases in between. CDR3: CSATLAGANVLTF. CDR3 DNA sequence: TGCAGTGCTACCCTAGCTGGGGCCAACGTCCTGACTTTC.

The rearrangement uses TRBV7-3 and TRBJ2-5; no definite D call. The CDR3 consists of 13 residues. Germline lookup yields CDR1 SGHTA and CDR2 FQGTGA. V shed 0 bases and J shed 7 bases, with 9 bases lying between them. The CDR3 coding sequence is TGTGCCAGCAGCTTAACGCCGGGCGGGACCCAGTACTTC. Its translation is CASSLTPGGTQYF.

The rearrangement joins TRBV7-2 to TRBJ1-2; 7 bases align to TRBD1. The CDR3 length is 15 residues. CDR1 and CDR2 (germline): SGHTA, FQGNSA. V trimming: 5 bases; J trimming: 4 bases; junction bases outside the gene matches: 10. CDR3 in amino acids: CASSPRTGLIYGYTF. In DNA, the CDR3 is TGTGCCAGCAGCCCCCGGACAGGTCTCATCTATGGCTACACCTTC.

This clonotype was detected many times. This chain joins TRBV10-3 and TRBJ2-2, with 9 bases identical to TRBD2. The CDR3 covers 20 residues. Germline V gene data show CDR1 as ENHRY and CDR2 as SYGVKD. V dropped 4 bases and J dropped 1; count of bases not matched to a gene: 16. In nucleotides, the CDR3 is TGTGCCATCAGTGGAGCTTTTGGAGGGCGGGAGGGCCTGAACACCGGGGAGCTGTTTTTT. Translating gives CAISGAFGGREGLNTGELFF.

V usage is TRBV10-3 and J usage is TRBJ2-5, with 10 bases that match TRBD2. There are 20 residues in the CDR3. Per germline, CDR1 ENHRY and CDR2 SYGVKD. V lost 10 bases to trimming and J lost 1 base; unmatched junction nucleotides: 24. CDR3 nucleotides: TGTGCCAGCATTATTCGAGGGTTGGTGCTAGCGGGGGCTCTCCAAGAGACCCAGTACTTC. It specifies CASIIRGLVLAGALQETQYF.

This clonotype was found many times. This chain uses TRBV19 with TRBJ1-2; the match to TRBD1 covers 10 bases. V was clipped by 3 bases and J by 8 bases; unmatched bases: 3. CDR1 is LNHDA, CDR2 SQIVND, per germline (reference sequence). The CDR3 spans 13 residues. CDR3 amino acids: CASSIGQGVGYTF. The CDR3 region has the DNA TGTGCCAGTAGTATCGGACAGGGGGTCGGCTACACCTTC.

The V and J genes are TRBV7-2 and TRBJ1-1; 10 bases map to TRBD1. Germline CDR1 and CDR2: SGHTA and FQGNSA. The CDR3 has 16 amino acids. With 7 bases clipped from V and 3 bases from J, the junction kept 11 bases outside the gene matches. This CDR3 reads CASTVDRGGLDTEAFF. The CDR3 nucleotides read TGTGCCAGCACCGTGGACAGGGGGGGCTTGGACACTGAAGCTTTCTTT.

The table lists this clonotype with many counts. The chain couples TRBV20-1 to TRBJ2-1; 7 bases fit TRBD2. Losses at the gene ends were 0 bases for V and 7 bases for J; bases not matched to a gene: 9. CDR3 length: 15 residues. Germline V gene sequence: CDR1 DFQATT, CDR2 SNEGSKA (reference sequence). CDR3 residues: CSARDPGGSTNEQFF. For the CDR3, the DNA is TGCAGTGCTAGAGATCCCGGCGGGAGTACGAATGAGCAGTTCTTC.

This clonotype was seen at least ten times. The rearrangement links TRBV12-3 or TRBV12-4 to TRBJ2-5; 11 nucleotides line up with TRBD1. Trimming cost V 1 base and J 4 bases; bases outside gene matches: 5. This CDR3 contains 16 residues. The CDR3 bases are TGTGCCAGCAGTTTAGGGCCGGGACAGGGGGGAGAGACCCAGTACTTC. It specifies CASSLGPGQGGETQYF.

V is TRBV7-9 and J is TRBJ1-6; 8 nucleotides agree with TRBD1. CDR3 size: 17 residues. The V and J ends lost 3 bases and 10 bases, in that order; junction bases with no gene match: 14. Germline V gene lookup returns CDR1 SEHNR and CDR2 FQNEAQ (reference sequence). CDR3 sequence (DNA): TGTGCCAGCAGCTTGGCCACTATAACAGGGGGTGGCTCACCCCTCCACTTT. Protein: CASSLATITGGGSPLHF.

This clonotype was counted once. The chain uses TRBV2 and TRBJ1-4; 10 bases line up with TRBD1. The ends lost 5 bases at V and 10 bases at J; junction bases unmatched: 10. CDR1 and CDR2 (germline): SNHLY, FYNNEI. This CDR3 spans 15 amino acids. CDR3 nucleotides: TGTGCCAGCAGTCGACAGGGGGCGTTTCGTGGAAAACTGTTTTTT. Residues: CASSRQGAFRGKLFF. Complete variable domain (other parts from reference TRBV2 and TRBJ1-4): EPEVTQTPSHQVTQMGQEVILRCVPISNHLYFYWYRQILGQKVEFLVSFYNNEISEKSEIFDDQFSVERPDGSNFTLKIRSTKLEDSAMYFCASSRQGAFRGKLFFGSGTQLSVL.

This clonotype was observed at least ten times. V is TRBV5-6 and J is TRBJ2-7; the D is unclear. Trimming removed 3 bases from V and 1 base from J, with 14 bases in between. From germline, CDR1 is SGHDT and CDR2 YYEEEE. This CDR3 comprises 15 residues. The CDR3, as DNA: TGTGCCAGCAGCTCCATGGTTGGGGATTCCTACGAGCAGTACTTC. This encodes CASSSMVGDSYEQYF. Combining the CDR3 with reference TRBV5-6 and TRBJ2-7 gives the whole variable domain DAGVTQSPTHLIKTRGQQVTLRCSPKSGHDTVSWYQQALGQGPQFIFQYYEEEERQRGNFPDRFSGHQFPNYSSELNVNALLLGDSALYLCASSSMVGDSYEQYFGPGTRLTVT.

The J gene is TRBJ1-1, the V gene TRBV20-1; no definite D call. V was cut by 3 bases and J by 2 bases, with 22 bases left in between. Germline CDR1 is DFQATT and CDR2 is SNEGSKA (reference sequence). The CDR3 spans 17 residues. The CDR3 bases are TGCAGTGCTAGGACTAGAGGATGGATCCCACCAAACACTGAAGCTTTCTTT. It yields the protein CSARTRGWIPPNTEAFF.

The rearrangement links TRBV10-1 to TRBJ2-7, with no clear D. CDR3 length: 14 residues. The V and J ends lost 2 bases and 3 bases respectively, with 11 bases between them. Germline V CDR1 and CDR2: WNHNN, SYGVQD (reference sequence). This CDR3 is CASSEGSSIYEQYF. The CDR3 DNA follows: TGCGCCAGCAGTGAGGGGTCGTCGATCTACGAGCAGTACTTC.

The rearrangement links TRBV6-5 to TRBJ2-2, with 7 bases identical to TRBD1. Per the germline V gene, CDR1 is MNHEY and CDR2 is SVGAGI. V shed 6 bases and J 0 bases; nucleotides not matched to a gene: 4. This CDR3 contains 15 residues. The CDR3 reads CASSLRGPNTGELFF. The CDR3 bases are TGTGCCAGCAGCCTGAGGGGGCCGAACACCGGGGAGCTGTTTTTT.

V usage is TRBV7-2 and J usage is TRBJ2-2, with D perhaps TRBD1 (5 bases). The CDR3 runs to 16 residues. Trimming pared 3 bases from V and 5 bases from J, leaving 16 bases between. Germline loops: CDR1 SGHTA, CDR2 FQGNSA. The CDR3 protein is CASSLYFGGATGELFF. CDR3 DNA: TGTGCCAGCAGCTTGTACTTCGGTGGGGCGACCGGGGAGCTGTTTTTT.

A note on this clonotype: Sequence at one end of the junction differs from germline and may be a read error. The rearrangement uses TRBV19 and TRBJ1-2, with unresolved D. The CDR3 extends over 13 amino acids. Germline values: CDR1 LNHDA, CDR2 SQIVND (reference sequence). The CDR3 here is CAGSDVTNYGYTF. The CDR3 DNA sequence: TGTGCCGGTAGTGATGTGACCAACTATGGCTACACCTTC.

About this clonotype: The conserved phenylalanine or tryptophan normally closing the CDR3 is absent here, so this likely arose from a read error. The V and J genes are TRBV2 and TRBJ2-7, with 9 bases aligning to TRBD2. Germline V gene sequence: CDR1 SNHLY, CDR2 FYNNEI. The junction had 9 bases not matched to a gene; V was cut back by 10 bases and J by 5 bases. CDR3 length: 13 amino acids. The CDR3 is CAKNIAGVNEQYL. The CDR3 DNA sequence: TGTGCCAAAAACATAGCGGGAGTGAACGAGCAGTACTTA.

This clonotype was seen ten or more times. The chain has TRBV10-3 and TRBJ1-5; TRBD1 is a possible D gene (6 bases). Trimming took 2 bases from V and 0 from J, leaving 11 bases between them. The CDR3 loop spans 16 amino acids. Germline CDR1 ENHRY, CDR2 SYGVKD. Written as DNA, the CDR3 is TGTGCCATCAGTGAGGGGGGACACAATAGCAATCAGCCCCAGCATTTT. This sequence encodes CAISEGGHNSNQPQHF.

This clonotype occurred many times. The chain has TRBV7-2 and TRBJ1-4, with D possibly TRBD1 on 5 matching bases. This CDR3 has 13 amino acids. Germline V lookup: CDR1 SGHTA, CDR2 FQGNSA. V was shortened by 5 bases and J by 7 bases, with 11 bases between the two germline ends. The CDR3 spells CASSTPGVEKLFF. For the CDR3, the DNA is TGTGCCAGCAGCACCCCGGGGGTTGAAAAACTGTTTTTT.

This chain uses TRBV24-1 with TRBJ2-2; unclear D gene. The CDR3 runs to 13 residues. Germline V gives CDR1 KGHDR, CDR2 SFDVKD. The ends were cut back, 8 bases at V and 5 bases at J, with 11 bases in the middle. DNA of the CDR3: TGTGCCACCAAGGGTACTCAGACCGGGGAGCTGTTTTTT. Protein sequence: CATKGTQTGELFF.

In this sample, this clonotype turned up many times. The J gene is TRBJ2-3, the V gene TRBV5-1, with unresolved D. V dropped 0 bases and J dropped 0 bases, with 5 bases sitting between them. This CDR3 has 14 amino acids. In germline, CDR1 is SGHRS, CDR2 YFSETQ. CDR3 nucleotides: TGCGCCAGCAGCTTGGACCAGAGCACAGATACGCAGTATTTT. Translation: CASSLDQSTDTQYF. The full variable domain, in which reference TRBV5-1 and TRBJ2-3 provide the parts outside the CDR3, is KAGVTQTPRYLIKTRGQQVTLSCSPISGHRSVSWYQQTPGQGLQFLFEYFSETQRNKGNFPGRFSGRQFSNSRSEMNVSTLELGDSALYLCASSLDQSTDTQYFGPGTRLTVL.

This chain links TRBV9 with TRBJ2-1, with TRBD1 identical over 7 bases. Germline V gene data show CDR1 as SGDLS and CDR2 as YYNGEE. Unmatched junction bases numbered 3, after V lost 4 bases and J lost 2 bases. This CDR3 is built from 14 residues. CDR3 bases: TGTGCCAGCAGCTACAGGGGAACCTACAATGAGCAGTTCTTC. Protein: CASSYRGTYNEQFF.

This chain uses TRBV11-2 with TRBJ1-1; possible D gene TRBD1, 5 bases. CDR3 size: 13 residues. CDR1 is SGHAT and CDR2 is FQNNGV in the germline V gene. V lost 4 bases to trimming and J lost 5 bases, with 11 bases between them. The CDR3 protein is CASSSTVGTEAFF. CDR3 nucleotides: TGTGCCAGCAGCTCGACAGTAGGGACTGAAGCTTTCTTT.

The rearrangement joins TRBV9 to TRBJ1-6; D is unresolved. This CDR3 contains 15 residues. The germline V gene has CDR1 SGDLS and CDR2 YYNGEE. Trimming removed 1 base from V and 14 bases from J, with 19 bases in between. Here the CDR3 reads CASSVTFKTPSTLHF. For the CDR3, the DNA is TGTGCCAGCAGCGTAACGTTTAAAACTCCCTCTACCCTCCACTTT.

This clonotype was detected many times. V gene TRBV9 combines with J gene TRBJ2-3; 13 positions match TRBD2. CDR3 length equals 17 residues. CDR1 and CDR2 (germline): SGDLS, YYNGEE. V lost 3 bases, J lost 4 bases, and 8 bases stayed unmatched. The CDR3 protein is CASSDRTSGSLADTQYF. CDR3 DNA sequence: TGTGCCAGCAGCGACCGGACTAGCGGGAGCCTGGCAGATACGCAGTATTTT.

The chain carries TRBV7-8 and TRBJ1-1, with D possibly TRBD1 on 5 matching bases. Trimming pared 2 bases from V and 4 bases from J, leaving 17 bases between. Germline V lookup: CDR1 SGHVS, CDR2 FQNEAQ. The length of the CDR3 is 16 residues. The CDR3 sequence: CASSLLSRGGGTEAFF. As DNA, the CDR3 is TGTGCCAGCAGCTTATTGTCTCGGGGGGGAGGCACTGAAGCTTTCTTT.

The CDR3, as DNA: TGTGCCAGCAGCTTACAATCTCAAGAGACCCAGTACTTC. It is translated as CASSLQSQETQYF. This chain connects TRBV7-9 to TRBJ2-5; D not resolved. V was shortened by 2 bases and J by 2 bases, with 6 bases between the two germline ends. The CDR3 contains 13 residues. The germline V gene encodes CDR1 SEHNR and CDR2 FQNEAQ (reference sequence).